This T cell receptor (beta chain) came from a study of cytomegalovirus exposure and HLA in healthy donors. It was with 60 Vbeta and 13 Jbeta primers that the PCR ran. Libraries were prepared by immunoSEQ multiplex PCR; TCRdb keeps only in-frame clonotypes and omits some of them. Of 100,000 to 150,000 clones in the sample, around 74% were seen once. The source of this sequence is a man aged 35 to 55 in good health and CMV-seropositive. The sample taken for sequencing was PBMCs.

The CDR3 sequence: CASSLPGKAGWNGQYF. DNA for the CDR3: TGTGCCAGCAGCTTGCCCGGGAAGGCAGGCTGGAACGGGCAGTACTTC. The V call is TRBV5-6, the J call TRBJ2-7; a weak D match, TRBD2 (5 bases). From germline, CDR1 is SGHDT and CDR2 YYEEEE. V lost 1 base to trimming and J lost 9 bases, with 23 bases between them. The CDR3 consists of 16 residues.